These T cell receptor beta chains were read from a single sample in a study of cytomegalovirus exposure and HLA in healthy donors. The protocol was immunoSEQ multiplex PCR, while the TCRdb copy is restricted to in-frame clones and leaves out a portion. Among under 250,000 clones listed, around 73% were seen once. The specimen sequenced was PBMCs. Receptor source: a male donor in good health and CMV-seronegative. CDR3s include the opening cysteine and the closing phenylalanine or tryptophan. D genes are given only for firm matches. Only part of the rows carry a size: once, few, many, or a class if the clone is expanded.

>TRBJ2-1|TRBD2|-|TRBV5-4
TGTGCCAGCAGCTTGACTAGCGGGAGGTATGAGCAGTTCTTC
CASSLTSGRYEQFF
>TRBJ2-6|TRBD2|-|TRBV15
TGTGCCACCAGCAGAGATCCTGGACTAGCGGGAGTATCCGGGGCCAACGTCCTGACTTTC
CATSRDPGLAGVSGANVLTF
>TRBJ1-1|-|-|TRBV7-3
TGTGCCAGCAGCTTAACCCCACAGACCTTGAACACTGAAGCTTTCTTT
CASSLTPQTLNTEAFF
>TRBJ2-7|-|-|TRBV11-2
TGTGCCAGCAGCCCGACGGTGGGGCTTGGCCCTACCTACGAGCAGTACTTC
CASSPTVGLGPTYEQYF
>TRBJ2-7|TRBD2|-|TRBV9
TGTGCCAGCAGCTCTAGACTAGCGGGAATCTACGAGCAGTACTTC
CASSSRLAGIYEQYF
>TRBJ2-2|-|-|TRBV7-3
TGTGCCAGCAGCGCCCAGGGTCTCACCGGGGAGCTGTTTTTT
CASSAQGLTGELFF
>TRBJ1-5|TRBD1|few|TRBV19
TGTGCCAGTGGACAGGGGAATCAGCCCCAGCATTTT
CASGQGNQPQHF
>TRBJ1-2|TRBD1|-|TRBV18
TGTGCCAGCTCACCAGACAGGGGAGGCTACACCTTC
CASSPDRGGYTF
>TRBJ2-7|TRBD2|-|TRBV6-6
TGTGCCAGCAGTTACTCCGTCCGCGGGAGAAACGAGCAGTACTTC
CASSYSVRGRNEQYF
>TRBJ1-1|-|-|TRBV28
TGTGCCAGCAGTTTAGCGGGGGGGAACACTGAAGCTTTCTTT
CASSLAGGNTEAFF
>TRBJ2-1|TRBD2|-|TRBV5-1
TGCGCCAGCAGCGGCGCCGGGACTACCACCTACAATGAGCAGTTCTTC
CASSGAGTTTYNEQFF
>TRBJ1-2|-|once|TRBV25-1
TGTGCCAGCAGTGAACCGACGGGGAGGGTCGATGGCTACACCTTC
CASSEPTGRVDGYTF
>TRBJ2-6|-|once|TRBV15
TGTGCCACCAGCAGAGATATTCAGGGCCCCACATCTGGGGCCAACGTCCTGACTTTC
CATSRDIQGPTSGANVLTF
>TRBJ2-2|TRBD1|once|TRBV6-1
TGTGCCAGCAGTGTGCGACAGGGTATTAATCCCGGGGAGCTGTTTTTT
CASSVRQGINPGELFF
>TRBJ2-1|TRBD2|-|TRBV11-2
TGTGCCAGCAGCTTAAGTATCCTAGCGGGAAACAATGAGCAGTTCTTC
CASSLSILAGNNEQFF
>TRBJ2-7|TRBD2|-|TRBV7-9
TGTGCCAGCAGGGTGTGGACTAGCGAAAAGGGCGAGCAGTACTTC
CASRVWTSEKGEQYF
>TRBJ2-7|TRBD2|-|TRBV5-1
TGCGCCAGCAGCCTGGGCCTTAGCGGGATACTTTCCTACGAGCAGTACTTC
CASSLGLSGILSYEQYF
>TRBJ1-1|-|-|TRBV30
TGTGCCTGGAAGCACGGGGTGGGCACTGAAGCTTTCTTT
CAWKHGVGTEAFF
>TRBJ2-1|TRBD1|-|TRBV19
TGTGCCAGTAGTATGGACAGGGTGGTCAATGAGCAGTTCTTC
CASSMDRVVNEQFF
>TRBJ2-7|-|-|TRBV6-6
TGTGCCAGCAGTTTCTCAGGACAGACCTACGAGCAGTACTTC
CASSFSGQTYEQYF
>TRBJ2-1|TRBD2|-|TRBV29-1
TGCAGCGTCCCCGGCGGGAGTAACCACAATGAGCAGTTCTTC
CSVPGGSNHNEQFF
>TRBJ2-1|TRBD2|-|TRBV28
TGTGCCAGCAGTTCCGGGACTAGCACACCCTACAATGAGCAGTTCTTC
CASSSGTSTPYNEQFF
>TRBJ2-7|-|-|TRBV15
TGTGCCACCAGCAGAGATCTAGGGAGCGAGCAGTACTTC
CATSRDLGSEQYF
>TRBJ2-7|TRBD1|-|TRBV10-3
TGTGCCATCAGTGAGTGGGGACAGGGACCCTACGAGCAGTACTTC
CAISEWGQGPYEQYF
>TRBJ1-1|TRBD1|few|TRBV10-3
TGTGCCATCAGTGACGGGGGACAGGGTCGAACTGAAGCTTTCTTT
CAISDGGQGRTEAFF
>TRBJ1-2|-|-|TRBV6-1
TGTGCCAGCAGTGAACTGACAGCCGCTAACTATGGCTACACCTTC
CASSELTAANYGYTF
>TRBJ2-1|TRBD2|-|TRBV6-1
TGTGCCAGCAGAACGCCTAGCGGGAGGCTCAATGAGCAGTTCTTC
CASRTPSGRLNEQFF
>TRBJ2-2|-|-|TRBV29-1
TGCAGCGGGGGACAGAACACCGGGGAGCTGTTTTTT
CSGGQNTGELFF
>TRBJ2-5|TRBD1|-|TRBV5-1
TGCGCCAGCAGCTTGACAGGGGTTAAAGAGACCCAGTACTTC
CASSLTGVKETQYF
>TRBJ2-3|TRBD1|-|TRBV7-9
TGTGCCAGCAGCCTTAAAACAGGGGCCCTAGGTAGCACAGATACGCAGTATTTT
CASSLKTGALGSTDTQYF
>TRBJ2-1|-|-|TRBV5-1
TGCGCCAGCAGCTTGGTTGGCGGGACCCCCTACAATGAGCAGTTCTTC
CASSLVGGTPYNEQFF
>TRBJ1-6|-|-|TRBV7-2
TGTGCCAGCAGCCCTTCGGGGGGGCATAATTCACCCCTCCACTTT
CASSPSGGHNSPLHF
>TRBJ1-3|-|few|TRBV9
TGTGCCAGCAGCGTAGGGAGGGAAGCTGGAAACACCATATATTTT
CASSVGREAGNTIYF
>TRBJ1-1|TRBD1|-|TRBV28
TGTGCCAGCACCCCCCCAGGGGGATGGGACACTGAAGCTTTCTTT
CASTPPGGWDTEAFF
>TRBJ2-5|-|-|TRBV29-1
TGCAGCGTTGATTGTCTGGGACAACCCACTAGAGAGCAGTACTTC
CSVDCLGQPTREQYF
>TRBJ1-4|-|once|TRBV5-1
TGCGCCAGCAGCCCGGACAGTACTAATGAAAAACTGTTTTTT
CASSPDSTNEKLFF
>TRBJ2-1|-|few|TRBV5-1
TGCGCCAGCAGCTTTCTCTCCGTACTCTCCTACAATGAGCAGTTCTTC
CASSFLSVLSYNEQFF
>TRBJ1-4|TRBD1|few|TRBV11-2
TGTGCCAGCAGCTCGGACAGGGGAAGAGAAAAACTGTTTTTT
CASSSDRGREKLFF
>TRBJ2-2|TRBD2|-|TRBV6-5
TGTGCCAGCAGGTCTAGCGGAATCACCGGGGAGCTGTTTTTT
CASRSSGITGELFF
>TRBJ2-7|TRBD2|-|TRBV6-6
TGTGCCGGGCCAGCGGGAGACCCAGGGTCCTACGAGCAGTACTTC
CAGPAGDPGSYEQYF
>TRBJ2-7|-|few|TRBV5-1
TGCGCCAGCAGCGGTAGAATCCCCTACGAGCAGTACTTC
CASSGRIPYEQYF
>TRBJ2-1|TRBD2|-|TRBV9
TGTGCCAGCAGCCCCGGGACTAAGACCTACAATGAGCAGTTCTTC
CASSPGTKTYNEQFF
>TRBJ2-7|-|once|TRBV19
TGTGCCAGTACTCCTGGGGGACATCAGTACGAGCAGTACTTC
CASTPGGHQYEQYF
>TRBJ1-1|-|once|TRBV9
TGTGCCAGCAGCGTAGTTGGCCCCGCTTTCTTT
CASSVVGPAFF
>TRBJ2-4|TRBD2|-|TRBV19
TGTGCCAGTGTAGCGGGAGGGGAAAACATTCAGTACTTC
CASVAGGENIQYF
>TRBJ2-7|TRBD1|few|TRBV6-5
TGTGCCAGCAGGACCGACAGGGGGGAGGCCTACGAGCAGTACTTC
CASRTDRGEAYEQYF
>TRBJ1-2|TRBD1|-|TRBV28
TGTGCCAGCAGTTTAGGGACAGGGGCGGGGGGCTACACCTTC
CASSLGTGAGGYTF
>TRBJ2-7|-|-|TRBV21-1
TGTGCCAGCAGCAAAGGGACAGACAGGGGCTACGAGCAGTACTTC
CASSKGTDRGYEQYF
>TRBJ2-7|-|-|TRBV6-8
TGTGCCAGCAGTTACCAGGACATATACTACGAGCAGTACTTC
CASSYQDIYYEQYF
>TRBJ1-2|TRBD1|-|TRBV7-8
TGTGCCGGACAGGGAGGTCTGGGTGGCTACACCTTC
CAGQGGLGGYTF
>TRBJ2-1|TRBD2|-|TRBV29-1
TGCAGCTTTCGTAGCGGGAGGGCTTACAATGAGCAGTTCTTC
CSFRSGRAYNEQFF
>TRBJ2-5|TRBD2|-|TRBV5-4
TGTGCCAGCAGCTTGAACGGCGGGAGGGCAGGAGAGACCCAGTACTTC
CASSLNGGRAGETQYF
>TRBJ2-7|-|-|TRBV19
TGTGCCAGTAGTGGGGGGGGCGGTTCGGGGAACGAGCAGTACTTC
CASSGGGGSGNEQYF
>TRBJ2-5|TRBD2|-|TRBV14
TGTGCCAGCAGCCAAGAGCTAGCGGGAGATGGAGAGACCCAGTACTTC
CASSQELAGDGETQYF